This TCR beta chain was found in a study of cytomegalovirus exposure and HLA in healthy donors. Study details: In an early release, HLA-typed donors contributed 75 million to 85 million unique TCR sequences. Broader study findings: In vitro experiments confirmed that a few CMV-associated chains were specific for CMV antigens. Several of the most significant clusters appeared, in a later analysis, to be linked to common viral pathogens. About 180 TCR beta chains were listed as cytomegalovirus-associated.

Germline V gene lookup returns CDR1 LGHNT and CDR2 FRNRAP. This CDR3 has 14 residues. V was pared by 4 bases and J by 3 bases, with 13 bases between. Note on this clone: Its antigen is as yet unknown.

PCR was performed using 60 Vbeta and 13 Jbeta primers. The data were produced by immunoSEQ multiplex PCR, yet TCRdb's version contains in-frame clones alone and is incomplete. The data hold about 160,000 clones, with roughly 81% observed a single time. The chain combines TRBV12-5 with TRBJ2-7, with D perhaps matching TRBD2 (5 bases). This receptor was identified in a woman aged 45-60 years in good health and CMV-seronegative. The source material was PBMCs. The CDR3 sequence is CASGSSALDYEQYF. DNA for the CDR3: TGTGCTAGTGGTTCAAGCGCACTAGACTACGAGCAGTACTTC.